This T cell receptor beta chain was captured in a study of blood T cell repertoires in COVID-19. Across the whole study: Spain, Italy and the United States supplied samples that represented acute and convalescent COVID-19. In each case, the material was cDNA or gDNA derived from T cells, B-cell-depleted T cells, or PBMCs.

The CDR3 length is 12 residues. The V gene lost 3 bases and the J gene lost 8 bases, with 8 bases spanning the gap. Original data processing: Amplification of reference gene primers provided the estimated nucleated cell counts. Using immunoSEQ multiplex PCR, the repertoire was profiled, and TCRdb retains in-frame clones only, with some absent. V and J calls and clone size are those listed in that table; D and trimming were worked out from the DNA. The profile covers about 250,000 clones, with 70% to 90% appearing a single time and 3% taken by the ten largest. The TCR sequence derives from a man between 18 and 35 years old with active or convalescent COVID-19. The chain is built from TRBV12-3 or TRBV12-4 and TRBJ2-1; D perhaps matches TRBD2 (5 bases). The sample consisted of peripheral blood. The CDR3 loop is CASSLASYEQFF. The CDR3, as DNA: TGTGCCAGCAGTTTGGCTAGCTATGAGCAGTTCTTC.